These 27 T cell receptor beta chains came from one sample sequenced in a study of OX40 agonist ivuxolimab in advanced cancers. The data were produced by immunoSEQ multiplex PCR, yet TCRdb's version contains in-frame clones alone and is incomplete. This table has roughly 32,000 clones, approximately 80% appearing once. This specimen was CD4+ or CD8+ T cells sorted from blood, taken in a trial of the OX40 agonist ivuxolimab. The source is an adult with an advanced solid tumor such as melanoma, head and neck, liver or kidney cancer.

The chain couples TRBV28 to TRBJ2-6, with no clear D. Germline values: CDR1 MDHEN, CDR2 SYDVKM. The V and J ends lost 5 bases and 0 bases respectively, with 8 bases between them. The CDR3 consists of 15 residues. The CDR3: CASSPSTSGANVLTF. As DNA, the CDR3 is TGTGCCAGCAGTCCCTCCACCTCTGGGGCCAACGTCCTGACTTTC. The entire variable domain, with the rest obtained from reference TRBV28 and TRBJ2-6, is as follows: DVKVTQSSRYLVKRTGEKVFLECVQDMDHENMFWYRQDPGLGLRLIYFSYDVKMKEKGDIPEGYSVSREKKERFSLILESASTNQTSMYLCASSPSTSGANVLTFGAGSRLTVL.

The CDR3 protein is CASSVGYHYTDTQYF. In nucleotides, the CDR3 is TGTGCCAGCAGTGTCGGCTACCATTATACAGATACGCAGTATTTT. This sequence joins TRBV25-1 and TRBJ2-3; D unresolved. Trimming left V 4 bases short and J 3 bases short, with 14 bases between. CDR1 and CDR2 from the germline V gene are MGHDK and SYGVNS. The CDR3 totals 15 residues.

This clone appeared a single time. CDR3 sequence reads: CASSENMGAAGGYTF. For the CDR3, the DNA is TGTGCCAGCAGTGAAAATATGGGGGCGGCGGGTGGCTACACCTTC. The chain couples TRBV6-1 to TRBJ1-2; D is perhaps TRBD1 (6 bases). Germline-derived CDR1 and CDR2 are MNHNS and SASEGT. The CDR3 totals 15 residues. The V gene lost 2 bases and the J gene lost 7 bases, with 17 bases spanning the gap.

This sequence joins TRBV5-1 and TRBJ1-6; no reliable D call. Trimming took 2 bases from V and 6 from J, leaving 9 bases between them. Germline-derived CDR1 and CDR2 are SGHRS and YFSETQ. This CDR3 contains 14 residues. CDR3 protein: CASSFLGSNSPLHF. As DNA, the CDR3 is TGCGCCAGCAGCTTCCTAGGGAGTAATTCACCCCTCCACTTT.

V is TRBV2 and J is TRBJ2-3; tentatively, D is TRBD2 (5 bases). The germline V and J ends were trimmed by 7 bases and 1 base, with 12 bases remaining between them. This CDR3 region has 14 residues. Germline loops: CDR1 SNHLY, CDR2 FYNNEI. The CDR3 bases are TGTGCCAGCACTCCGATCGGGGGCACAGATACGCAGTATTTT. It encodes CASTPIGGTDTQYF.

J is TRBJ2-7 and V is TRBV2; 9 bases map to TRBD2. The J segment lost 4 bases and the V segment lost 8 bases, leaving 9 bases of the junction unmatched. Per the germline V gene, CDR1 is SNHLY and CDR2 is FYNNEI. This CDR3 contains 14 residues. CDR3 sequence: CASGAASGDYEQYF. CDR3 sequence (DNA): TGTGCCAGCGGAGCGGCTAGCGGGGATTACGAGCAGTACTTC.

The J gene is TRBJ2-5, the V gene TRBV30, with 8 bases lining up with TRBD2. CDR1 and CDR2 from the germline V gene are GTSNPN and SVGIG (reference sequence). Trimming took 0 bases from V and 3 from J; bases not matched to a gene: 6. The CDR3 runs 15 residues. DNA for the CDR3: TGTGCCTGGAGTGTACGGAGTAGCGGGGAAGAGACCCAGTACTTC. Its protein product is CAWSVRSSGEETQYF.

The CDR3 region has the DNA TGTGCCAGTAACCCCAACAGGGGGCGATACAATGAGCAGTTCTTC. Amino acids: CASNPNRGRYNEQFF. The chain recombines TRBV19 with TRBJ2-1, with 9 nucleotides matching TRBD1. Looked up from germline, CDR1 is LNHDA and CDR2 is SQIVND (reference sequence). This CDR3 has 15 amino acids. The V segment lost 7 bases and the J segment 4 bases; nucleotides outside the gene matches: 8. The whole variable domain, remainder taken from reference TRBV19 and TRBJ2-1, is DGGITQSPKYLFRKEGQNVTLSCEQNLNHDAMYWYRQDPGQGLRLIYYSQIVNDFQKGDIAEGYSVSREKKESFPLTVTSAQKNPTAFYLCASNPNRGRYNEQFFGPGTRLTVL.

This CDR3 is CASSPTANPSHGYTF. The CDR3 DNA sequence: TGTGCCAGCTCACCTACCGCCAATCCCTCCCATGGCTACACCTTC. This chain joins TRBV18 and TRBJ1-2; D remains unclear. The CDR3 runs 15 residues. Trimming shortened V by 3 bases and J by 6 bases, and 17 bases separated the two germline ends. The germline V gene has CDR1 KGHSH and CDR2 LQKENI.

The chain joins TRBV5-6 to TRBJ1-5, with D unclear. V shed 4 bases and J shed 0 bases, with 14 bases lying between them. The CDR3 is 16 residues long. Germline loops: CDR1 SGHDT, CDR2 YYEEEE. CDR3 DNA: TGTGCCAGCAGCCGCTACAATAGCCCTAGCAATCAGCCCCAGCATTTT. It is translated as CASSRYNSPSNQPQHF. Together with reference TRBV5-6 and TRBJ1-5, the CDR3 gives the full variable domain: DAGVTQSPTHLIKTRGQQVTLRCSPKSGHDTVSWYQQALGQGPQFIFQYYEEEERQRGNFPDRFSGHQFPNYSSELNVNALLLGDSALYLCASSRYNSPSNQPQHFGDGTRLSIL.

The chain couples TRBV7-9 to TRBJ2-6, with D possibly being TRBD1 (6 bases). The germline gives CDR1 SEHNR, CDR2 FQNEAQ (reference sequence). V was shortened by 6 bases and J by 0 bases, with 15 bases between the two germline ends. The CDR3 totals 17 residues. CDR3 in amino acids: CASRAGTSSSGANVLTF. In DNA, the CDR3 is TGTGCCAGCAGAGCTGGGACATCTAGCTCTGGGGCCAACGTCCTGACTTTC.

This chain uses TRBV7-9 with TRBJ2-7; possible D gene TRBD1, 6 bases. This CDR3 region has 15 residues. Trimming left V 5 bases short and J 7 bases short, with 21 bases between. From germline, CDR1 is SEHNR and CDR2 FQNEAQ (reference sequence). In nucleotides, the CDR3 is TGTGCCAGCAGCCCAACCACAGGGCCCGAAGGGGAGCAGTACTTC. Amino acids: CASSPTTGPEGEQYF.

This chain connects TRBV10-2 to TRBJ2-7; 8 positions agree with TRBD2. The J segment lost 2 bases and the V segment lost 6 bases, leaving 3 bases of the junction unmatched. Germline V gene data show CDR1 as WSHSY and CDR2 as SAAADI. The CDR3 loop spans 13 amino acids. For the CDR3, the DNA is TGCGCCAGCAGACGGGGGGGACCCTACGAGCAGTACTTC. Translation gives CASRRGGPYEQYF.

This clone was counted once. The chain links TRBV27 to TRBJ2-4; D ambiguous. This CDR3 has 14 amino acids. Germline values: CDR1 MNHEY, CDR2 SMNVEV (reference sequence). Trimming shortened V by 3 bases and J by 5 bases, and 11 bases separated the two germline ends. CDR3 coding DNA: TGTGCCAGCAGTTTGAGTGTAAGGGAAAACATTCAGTACTTC. Protein: CASSLSVRENIQYF.

The chain combines TRBV7-2 with TRBJ1-3, with D perhaps matching TRBD1 (6 bases). This CDR3 has 14 amino acids. In germline, CDR1 is SGHTA, CDR2 FQGNSA. Trimming took 5 bases from V and 4 from J, leaving 12 bases between them. The CDR3 region has the DNA TGTGCCAGCAGCCCATCAGGGGTGGGAAACACCATATATTTT. Protein product: CASSPSGVGNTIYF. The variable domain in full, completed from reference TRBV7-2 and TRBJ1-3, reads GAGVSQSPSNKVTEKGKDVELRCDPISGHTALYWYRQSLGQGLEFLIYFQGNSAPDKSGLPSDRFSAERTGGSVSTLTIQRTQQEDSAVYLCASSPSGVGNTIYFGEGSWLTVV.

This chain connects TRBV19 to TRBJ1-1; D is unclear. V gave up 5 bases and J gave up 4 bases, with 11 bases separating them. The CDR3 totals 13 residues. Germline V lookup: CDR1 LNHDA, CDR2 SQIVND (reference sequence). CDR3 nucleotides: TGTGCCAGTAGTGGGTTGTGGGGCACTGAAGCTTTCTTT. Amino acids: CASSGLWGTEAFF.

The rearrangement links TRBV18 to TRBJ1-5; D gene ambiguous. The CDR3 runs 14 residues. V was clipped by 4 bases and J by 3 bases, with 10 bases between them. The germline V gene has CDR1 KGHSH and CDR2 LQKENI. The CDR3 here is CASSQEGPNQPQHF. The CDR3 DNA follows: TGTGCCAGCTCACAGGAGGGTCCCAATCAGCCCCAGCATTTT.

V and J are TRBV5-6 and TRBJ2-7; 7 positions agree with TRBD1. J gave up 3 bases and V 4 bases, and 4 bases lay outside the gene matches. Per the germline V gene, CDR1 is SGHDT and CDR2 is YYEEEE. The CDR3 is made up of 13 amino acids. The DNA for the CDR3 is TGTGCCAGCAGCCGGGGACAGATCTACGAGCAGTACTTC. This codes for CASSRGQIYEQYF.

This CDR3 reads CAISDTNQPQHF. The CDR3 nucleotides read TGTGCCATTTCAGATACCAATCAGCCCCAGCATTTT. The genes are TRBV19 and TRBJ1-5; D unresolved. V was clipped by 10 bases and J by 3 bases, with 10 bases between them. In germline, CDR1 is LNHDA, CDR2 SQIVND (reference sequence). CDR3 length equals 12 residues.

The CDR3 bases are TGTGCCAGCAGCTCCCGGGACAGGGGCAATGAGCAGTTCTTC. It yields the protein CASSSRDRGNEQFF. This chain connects TRBV7-8 to TRBJ2-1, with 10 positions matching TRBD1. Germline-derived CDR1 and CDR2 are SGHVS and FQNEAQ. V shed 4 bases and J 6 bases; nucleotides not matched to a gene: 3. CDR3 length: 14 residues.

The V gene is TRBV2, the J gene TRBJ1-1; 9 nucleotides agree with TRBD1. The CDR3 totals 15 residues. V shed 7 bases and J 5 bases; nucleotides not matched to a gene: 11. The germline V gene encodes CDR1 SNHLY and CDR2 FYNNEI. CDR3 nucleotide sequence: TGTGCCAGCATTAACACGGGACAGGGATCGACTGAAGCTTTCTTT. Translated, it gives CASINTGQGSTEAFF.

The genes are TRBV4-1 and TRBJ1-4; no definite D call. Germline V gene data show CDR1 as MGHRA and CDR2 as YSYEKL. V gave up 0 bases and J gave up 0 bases, with 11 bases separating them. This CDR3 has 17 residues. CDR3 residues: CASSQDIRSATNEKLFF. The DNA for the CDR3 is TGCGCCAGCAGCCAAGATATTAGGAGCGCAACTAATGAAAAACTGTTTTTT.

The chain employs TRBV11-2 and TRBJ1-1; D gene unclear. There are 15 residues in the CDR3. Trimming cost V 5 bases and J 3 bases, with 16 bases left between them. Germline assignment: CDR1 SGHAT and CDR2 FQNNGV. CDR3 DNA: TGTGCCAGCAGCCCCTTCTTCCTACGGGACACTGAAGCTTTCTTT. Residues: CASSPFFLRDTEAFF.

This clone occurred once. This rearrangement joins TRBV19 to TRBJ2-7, with 11 bases aligning to TRBD1. Germline V gene data show CDR1 as LNHDA and CDR2 as SQIVND (reference sequence). The CDR3 is 16 residues long. V was pared by 6 bases and J by 2 bases, with 9 bases of the junction left unmatched. CDR3: CASSRIPGQGAYEQYF. Here the CDR3 DNA reads TGTGCCAGTAGCCGAATCCCGGGACAGGGGGCCTACGAGCAGTACTTC. Full variable domain (remainder filled in from reference TRBV19 and TRBJ2-7): DGGITQSPKYLFRKEGQNVTLSCEQNLNHDAMYWYRQDPGQGLRLIYYSQIVNDFQKGDIAEGYSVSREKKESFPLTVTSAQKNPTAFYLCASSRIPGQGAYEQYFGPGTRLTVT.

The chain combines TRBV9 with TRBJ1-3; D not resolved. The CDR3 is 17 residues long. Germline V gene data show CDR1 as SGDLS and CDR2 as YYNGEE. V was cut by 5 bases and J by 1 base, with 19 bases left in between. The CDR3 DNA is TGTGCCAGCAGGGTCCGCCCGTCTCACTATTCTGGAAACACCATATATTTT. Encoded protein: CASRVRPSHYSGNTIYF.

This chain uses TRBV27 with TRBJ2-1, with TRBD2 as a possible D gene (6 bases). The CDR3 length is 14 residues. With 4 bases removed from V and 6 bases from J, the gap between germline ends came to 13 bases. CDR1 is MNHEY, CDR2 SMNVEV, per germline (reference sequence). This CDR3 is CASSSPQGGNEQFF. The CDR3 DNA sequence: TGTGCCAGCAGTTCTCCCCAGGGAGGCAATGAGCAGTTCTTC.

In nucleotides, the CDR3 is TGTGCCAGCAGCCCGCTGACTAGCGGTTCCTACAATGAGCAGTTCTTC. This gives the protein CASSPLTSGSYNEQFF. The J gene is TRBJ2-1, the V gene TRBV7-8, with 9 bases identical to TRBD2. Germline CDR1 SGHVS, CDR2 FQNEAQ. The J segment lost 1 base and the V segment lost 5 bases, leaving 6 bases of the junction unmatched. The CDR3 length is 16 residues.